What follows are 18 T cell receptor beta chains derived from one specimen sequenced in a study of early stage breast cancer tumors. Produced via immunoSEQ multiplex PCR; TCRdb's table is partial and in-frame only. This sample has approximately 17,000 clones, with 80% to 90% found just once. The sequenced material came from blood. The receptors originated from a person aged 65-85 years with breast cancer.

The chain carries TRBV27 and TRBJ2-7; D unresolved. Trimming shortened V by 3 bases and J by 2 bases, and 14 bases separated the two germline ends. This CDR3 is built from 15 residues. The germline V gene encodes CDR1 MNHEY and CDR2 SMNVEV (reference sequence). Written as DNA, the CDR3 is TGTGCCAGCAGTTTTCAGGTCACAGCCCCCTACGAGCAGTACTTC. Its translation is CASSFQVTAPYEQYF.

The CDR3 coding sequence is TGTGCCAGCAGTGAACAACCTAGCTACACCTTC. This codes for CASSEQPSYTF. The chain recombines TRBV6-1 with TRBJ1-2; D is ambiguous. Germline V gene data show CDR1 as MNHNS and CDR2 as SASEGT. CDR3 length: 11 amino acids. Trimming shortened V by 2 bases and J by 9 bases, and 7 bases separated the two germline ends.

This rearrangement joins TRBV5-4 to TRBJ1-4; maybe TRBD1 (5 bases). CDR3 length: 15 amino acids. Trimming took off 3 bases at V and 6 bases at J, with 15 bases between the two ends. CDR1 is SGHNT, CDR2 YYREEE, per germline (reference sequence). The CDR3 DNA reads as TGTGCCAGCAGCTACCGGGACTCACGAGATGAAAAACTGTTTTTT. This encodes CASSYRDSRDEKLFF.

The CDR3 DNA reads as TGTGCCAGCAGCTTGTTTGCCTCTAGCGGGGGGGGCACAGATACGCAGTATTTT. Encoded protein: CASSLFASSGGGTDTQYF. V gene TRBV5-4 combines with J gene TRBJ2-3; 12 positions match TRBD2. The CDR3 length is 18 residues. Germline V gene lookup returns CDR1 SGHNT and CDR2 YYREEE (reference sequence). V gave up 1 base and J gave up 1 base; unmatched junction bases: 7.

The gene calls are TRBV9 and TRBJ2-1; 9 bases match TRBD1. Germline V gene sequence: CDR1 SGDLS, CDR2 YYNGEE. With 0 bases clipped from V and 8 bases from J, the junction kept 6 bases outside the gene matches. The CDR3 runs to 15 residues. Here the CDR3 reads CASSVGTGVFDEQFF. In DNA, the CDR3 is TGTGCCAGCAGCGTAGGGACAGGGGTTTTCGATGAGCAGTTCTTC.

The chain employs TRBV5-1 and TRBJ2-3; possible D gene TRBD1, 6 bases. CDR1 SGHRS and CDR2 YFSETQ come from the germline V gene. V lost 1 base and J lost 5, with 8 bases in between. This CDR3 has 13 amino acids. CDR3 sequence: CASSLHRVDTQYF. The CDR3 region has the DNA TGCGCCAGCAGCTTGCACAGGGTAGATACGCAGTATTTT. The complete variable domain, with remaining parts taken from reference TRBV5-1 and TRBJ2-3, reads KAGVTQTPRYLIKTRGQQVTLSCSPISGHRSVSWYQQTPGQGLQFLFEYFSETQRNKGNFPGRFSGRQFSNSRSEMNVSTLELGDSALYLCASSLHRVDTQYFGPGTRLTVL.

The chain combines TRBV18 with TRBJ2-1; 8 bases are a match to TRBD2. Trimming at V came to 4 bases and at J to 0 bases, leaving 2 bases not matched to a gene. Germline values: CDR1 KGHSH, CDR2 LQKENI. The CDR3 runs to 15 residues. The CDR3 loop is CASSQRGLSYNEQFF. In DNA, the CDR3 is TGTGCCAGCTCACAGCGGGGGCTCTCCTACAATGAGCAGTTCTTC.

The chain recombines TRBV9 with TRBJ2-7; TRBD2 matches at 10 bases. Unmatched junction bases numbered 7, after V lost 3 bases and J lost 7 bases. The germline CDR1 and CDR2 sequences are SGDLS and YYNGEE. The CDR3 sequence is 14 residues long. In DNA form, the CDR3 reads TGTGCCAGCAGCGCCCTAGCGGGGGTGGGGGAGCAGTACTTC. Translation gives CASSALAGVGEQYF. The variable domain in full, completed from reference TRBV9 and TRBJ2-7, reads DSGVTQTPKHLITATGQRVTLRCSPRSGDLSVYWYQQSLDQGLQFLIQYYNGEERAKGNILERFSAQQFPDLHSELNLSSLELGDSALYFCASSALAGVGEQYFGPGTRLTVT.

CDR3 in amino acids: CASSSRTTRGNEQFF. The DNA for the CDR3 is TGTGCCAGCAGCTCCCGAACGACTAGAGGGAATGAGCAGTTCTTC. V usage is TRBV7-3 and J usage is TRBJ2-1; D perhaps matches TRBD2 (6 bases). This CDR3 is built from 15 residues. V gave up 4 bases and J gave up 7 bases, with 17 bases separating them. Germline lookup yields CDR1 SGHTA and CDR2 FQGTGA.

V gene TRBV20-1 combines with J gene TRBJ2-1; TRBD1 might be the D (6 bases). The CDR3 has 11 amino acids. Between the trimmed V and J ends, which lost 5 bases and 10 bases, there was a span of 12 bases. Looked up from germline, CDR1 is DFQATT and CDR2 is SNEGSKA (reference sequence). The CDR3 nucleotides read TGCAGTGCTGACAAAAGGGGGGAGCAGTTCTTC. It is translated as CSADKRGEQFF.

The chain couples TRBV18 to TRBJ1-2; D not resolved. Germline V lookup: CDR1 KGHSH, CDR2 LQKENI. V was clipped by 0 bases and J by 4 bases, with 9 bases between them. This CDR3 is 14 amino acids long. CDR3 region: CASSPPAASYGYTF. CDR3 DNA sequence: TGTGCCAGCTCACCACCGGCAGCGAGCTATGGCTACACCTTC. The full variable domain, with the rest looked up from reference TRBV18 and TRBJ1-2, is NAGVMQNPRHLVRRRGQEARLRCSPMKGHSHVYWYRQLPEEGLKFMVYLQKENIIDESGMPKERFSAEFPKEGPSILRIQQVVRGDSAAYFCASSPPAASYGYTFGSGTRLTVV.

V is TRBV15 and J is TRBJ1-1; 8 bases align to TRBD1. Germline V gene lookup returns CDR1 LNHNV and CDR2 YYDKDF (reference sequence). The CDR3 is 14 amino acids. J gave up 1 base and V 6 bases, and 4 bases lay outside the gene matches. The CDR3, as DNA: TGTGCCACCAGTCAACAGGGGGGGAACACTGAAGCTTTCTTT. It is translated as CATSQQGGNTEAFF.

The rearrangement uses TRBV19 and TRBJ1-5, with D hard to call. V was trimmed by 4 bases and J by 3 bases, leaving 10 bases between them. CDR3 length equals 14 residues. Germline V lookup: CDR1 LNHDA, CDR2 SQIVND (reference sequence). The CDR3 loop reads CASSNGRPNQPQHF. The CDR3 DNA reads TGTGCCAGTAGTAATGGGAGACCCAATCAGCCCCAGCATTTT.

The J gene is TRBJ2-5, the V gene TRBV2; D possibly corresponds to TRBD1 (5 bases). Trimming removed 4 bases at V and 0 bases at J, with 12 bases between. Germline loops: CDR1 SNHLY, CDR2 FYNNEI. The CDR3 has 15 amino acids. The CDR3 DNA follows: TGTGCCAGCAGTGCCCAGGGAATTAACCAAGAGACCCAGTACTTC. The encoded protein is CASSAQGINQETQYF.

This clone turned up a few times. The rearrangement joins TRBV5-1 to TRBJ1-1; D is uncertain. Trimming took off 4 bases at V and 7 bases at J, with 17 bases between the two ends. CDR3 length equals 14 residues. Looked up from germline, CDR1 is SGHRS and CDR2 is YFSETQ. CDR3 protein: CASSVSSAGFEAFF. The DNA for the CDR3 is TGCGCCAGCAGCGTGTCCTCAGCGGGCTTTGAAGCTTTCTTT.

V and J are TRBV6-6 and TRBJ2-7, with 7 bases matching TRBD2. Germline V gene lookup returns CDR1 MNHNY and CDR2 SVGAGI (reference sequence). The CDR3 loop spans 15 amino acids. With V trimmed by 5 bases and J by 5 bases, 12 bases remained unmatched. The CDR3 DNA is TGTGCCAGCAGTGTTGGGGAGCGGGGCTTCGACGAGCAGTACTTC. Its translation: CASSVGERGFDEQYF.

For this clone: The junction departs from germline at one end; a sequencing error may be responsible. The chain joins TRBV19 to TRBJ2-7, with D possibly matching TRBD1 (5 bases). Looked up from germline, CDR1 is LNHDA and CDR2 is SQIVND (reference sequence). The CDR3 runs to 15 residues. The DNA for the CDR3 is TGTGCCAGGAGTAGGATGACAGTATTAGACTACGAGCAGTACTTC. Translation: CARSRMTVLDYEQYF.

The chain employs TRBV9 and TRBJ2-1, with a tentative D call TRBD2 (7 bases). Trimming pared 4 bases from V and 6 bases from J, leaving 11 bases between. The CDR3 has 13 residues. Looked up from germline, CDR1 is SGDLS and CDR2 is YYNGEE. DNA of the CDR3: TGTGCCAGCAGCAGGGGGGGGCTCAATGAGCAGTTCTTC. Protein product: CASSRGGLNEQFF.